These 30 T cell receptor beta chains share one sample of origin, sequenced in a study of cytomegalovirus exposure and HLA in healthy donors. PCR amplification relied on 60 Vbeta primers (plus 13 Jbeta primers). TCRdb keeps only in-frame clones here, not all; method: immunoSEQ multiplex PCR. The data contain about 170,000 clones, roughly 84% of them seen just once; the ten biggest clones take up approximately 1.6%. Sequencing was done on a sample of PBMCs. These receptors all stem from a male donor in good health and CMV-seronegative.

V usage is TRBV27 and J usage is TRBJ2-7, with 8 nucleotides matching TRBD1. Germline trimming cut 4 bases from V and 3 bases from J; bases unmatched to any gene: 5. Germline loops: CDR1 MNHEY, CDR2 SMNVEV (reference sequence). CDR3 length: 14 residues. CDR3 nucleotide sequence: TGTGCCAGCAGTTCACAGGGGGAAATCTACGAGCAGTACTTC. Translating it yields CASSSQGEIYEQYF.

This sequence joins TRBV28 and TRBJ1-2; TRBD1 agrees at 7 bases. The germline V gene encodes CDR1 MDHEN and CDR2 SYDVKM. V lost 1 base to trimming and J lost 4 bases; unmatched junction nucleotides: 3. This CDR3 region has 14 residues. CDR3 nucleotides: TGTGCCAGCAGTTTATTTGGACAGGTCTATGGCTACACCTTC. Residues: CASSLFGQVYGYTF.

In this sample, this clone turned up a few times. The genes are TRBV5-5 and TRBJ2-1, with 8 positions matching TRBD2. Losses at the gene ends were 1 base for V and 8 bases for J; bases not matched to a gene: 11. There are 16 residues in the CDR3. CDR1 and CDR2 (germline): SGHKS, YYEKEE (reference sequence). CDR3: CASSLLPGGPGDEQFF. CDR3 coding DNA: TGTGCCAGCAGCTTGCTCCCGGGAGGGCCTGGGGATGAGCAGTTCTTC.

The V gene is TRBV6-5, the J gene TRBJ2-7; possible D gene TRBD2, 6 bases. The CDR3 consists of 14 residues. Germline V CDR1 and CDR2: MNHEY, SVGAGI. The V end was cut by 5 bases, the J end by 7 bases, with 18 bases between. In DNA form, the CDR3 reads TGTGCCAGCAGTCCGCCGGCCGGCGGGGCGGAGCAGTACTTC. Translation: CASSPPAGGAEQYF.

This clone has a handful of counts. CDR3 sequence reads: CASSEISGGNAEAFF. The CDR3 region has the DNA TGTGCCAGCAGTGAAATATCGGGGGGCAACGCTGAAGCTTTCTTT. V usage is TRBV6-1 and J usage is TRBJ1-1, with D perhaps TRBD1 (6 bases). V dropped 2 bases and J dropped 6 bases, with 16 bases sitting between them. The CDR3 length is 15 residues. Germline values: CDR1 MNHNS, CDR2 SASEGT.

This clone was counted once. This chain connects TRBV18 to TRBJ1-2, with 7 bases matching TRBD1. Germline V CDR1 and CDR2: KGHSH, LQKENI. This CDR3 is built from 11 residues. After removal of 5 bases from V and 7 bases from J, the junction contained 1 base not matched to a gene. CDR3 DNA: TGTGCCAGCTCATCAGGGGGTGGCTACACCTTC. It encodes CASSSGGGYTF.

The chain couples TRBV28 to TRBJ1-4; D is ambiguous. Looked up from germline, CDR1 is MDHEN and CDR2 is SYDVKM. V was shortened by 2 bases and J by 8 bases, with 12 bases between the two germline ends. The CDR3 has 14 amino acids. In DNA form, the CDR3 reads TGTGCCAGCAGTTTAAGAGCCGTGCGCGAAAAACTGTTTTTT. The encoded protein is CASSLRAVREKLFF.

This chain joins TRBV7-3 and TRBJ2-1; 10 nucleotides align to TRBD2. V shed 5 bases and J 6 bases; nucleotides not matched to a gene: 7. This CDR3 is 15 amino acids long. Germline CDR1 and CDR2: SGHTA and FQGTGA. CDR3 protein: CASSPTSGYGNEQFF. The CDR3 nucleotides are TGTGCCAGCAGCCCGACTAGCGGGTATGGCAATGAGCAGTTCTTC. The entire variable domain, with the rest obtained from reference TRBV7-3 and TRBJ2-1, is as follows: GAGVSQTPSNKVTEKGKYVELRCDPISGHTALYWYRQSLGQGPEFLIYFQGTGAADDSGLPNDRFFAVRPEGSVSTLKIQRTERGDSAVYLCASSPTSGYGNEQFFGPGTRLTVL.

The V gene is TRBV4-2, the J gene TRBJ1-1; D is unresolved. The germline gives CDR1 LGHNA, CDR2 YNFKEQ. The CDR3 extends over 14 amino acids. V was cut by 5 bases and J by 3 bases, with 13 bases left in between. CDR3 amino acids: CASSWPGLHTEAFF. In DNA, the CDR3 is TGTGCCAGCAGCTGGCCGGGGTTACACACTGAAGCTTTCTTT.

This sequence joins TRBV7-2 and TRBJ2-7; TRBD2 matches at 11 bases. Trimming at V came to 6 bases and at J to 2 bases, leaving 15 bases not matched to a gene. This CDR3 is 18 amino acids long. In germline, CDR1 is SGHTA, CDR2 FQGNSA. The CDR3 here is CASSSTSGSDPNPYEQYF. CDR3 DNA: TGTGCCAGCAGTTCAACTAGCGGGAGCGATCCTAACCCCTACGAGCAGTACTTC.

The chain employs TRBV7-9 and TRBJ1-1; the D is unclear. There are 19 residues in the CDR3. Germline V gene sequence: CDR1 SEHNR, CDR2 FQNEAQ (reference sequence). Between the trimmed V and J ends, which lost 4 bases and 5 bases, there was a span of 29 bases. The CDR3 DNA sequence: TGTGCCAGCAGCTCCGTTACGGGTGAAACAAAAGGAGGAGATACTGAAGCTTTCTTT. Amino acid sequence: CASSSVTGETKGGDTEAFF.

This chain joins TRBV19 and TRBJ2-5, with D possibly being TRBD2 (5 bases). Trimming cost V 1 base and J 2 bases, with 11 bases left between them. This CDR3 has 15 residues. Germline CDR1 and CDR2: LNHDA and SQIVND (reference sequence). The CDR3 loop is CASSIAGWQQETQYF. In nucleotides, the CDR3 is TGTGCCAGTAGTATAGCGGGATGGCAACAAGAGACCCAGTACTTC.

The CDR3 nucleotides read TGTGCCAGCAGTGACTCGGCTAGCGGGGGCGATCACTTGGGTGAGCAGTTCTTC. Amino acid sequence: CASSDSASGGDHLGEQFF. The rearrangement joins TRBV6-4 to TRBJ2-1; TRBD2 matches 10 bases. J was trimmed by 9 bases and V by 0 bases; bases with no gene match: 14. This CDR3 comprises 18 residues. Germline CDR1 is MRHNA and CDR2 is SNTAGT.

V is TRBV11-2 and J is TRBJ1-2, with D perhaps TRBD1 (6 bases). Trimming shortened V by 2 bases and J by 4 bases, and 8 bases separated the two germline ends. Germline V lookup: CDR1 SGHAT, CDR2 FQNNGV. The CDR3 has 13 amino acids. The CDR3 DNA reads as TGTGCCAGCAGCTTAACAGGGATCTATGGCTACACCTTC. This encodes CASSLTGIYGYTF.

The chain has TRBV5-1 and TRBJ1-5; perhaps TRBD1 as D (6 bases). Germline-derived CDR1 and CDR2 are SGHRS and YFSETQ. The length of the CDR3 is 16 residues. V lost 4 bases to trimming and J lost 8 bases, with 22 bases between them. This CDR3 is CASSVDSSLSGEPQHF. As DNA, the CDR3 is TGCGCCAGCAGCGTGGACAGTAGCCTTAGCGGGGAGCCCCAGCATTTT.

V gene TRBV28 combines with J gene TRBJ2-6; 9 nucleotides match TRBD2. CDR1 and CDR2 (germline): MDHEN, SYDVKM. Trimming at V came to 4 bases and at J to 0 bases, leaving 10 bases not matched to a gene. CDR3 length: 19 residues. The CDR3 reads CASSSPRREGFSGANVLTF. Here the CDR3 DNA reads TGTGCCAGCAGTTCCCCCAGGCGGGAGGGCTTCTCTGGGGCCAACGTCCTGACTTTC. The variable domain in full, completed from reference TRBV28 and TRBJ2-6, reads DVKVTQSSRYLVKRTGEKVFLECVQDMDHENMFWYRQDPGLGLRLIYFSYDVKMKEKGDIPEGYSVSREKKERFSLILESASTNQTSMYLCASSSPRREGFSGANVLTFGAGSRLTVL.

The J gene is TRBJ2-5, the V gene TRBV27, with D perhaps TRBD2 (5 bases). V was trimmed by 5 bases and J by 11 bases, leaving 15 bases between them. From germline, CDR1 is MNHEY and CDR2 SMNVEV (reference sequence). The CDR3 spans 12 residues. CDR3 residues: CASSAPGRMQYF. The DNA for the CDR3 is TGTGCCAGCAGTGCACCGGGAAGGATGCAGTACTTC.

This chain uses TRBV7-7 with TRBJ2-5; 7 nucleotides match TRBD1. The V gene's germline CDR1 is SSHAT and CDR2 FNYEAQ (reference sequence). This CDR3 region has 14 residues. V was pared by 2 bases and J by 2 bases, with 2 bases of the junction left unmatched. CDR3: CASSLTGAQETQYF. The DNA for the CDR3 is TGTGCCAGCAGCTTAACAGGGGCTCAAGAGACCCAGTACTTC.

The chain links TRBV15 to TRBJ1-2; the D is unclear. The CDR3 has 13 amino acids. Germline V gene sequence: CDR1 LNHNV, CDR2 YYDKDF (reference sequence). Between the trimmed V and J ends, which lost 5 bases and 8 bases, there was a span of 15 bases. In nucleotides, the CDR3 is TGTGCCACCAGCCCGTACTCTTCTTGGGGCTACACCTTC. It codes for CATSPYSSWGYTF.

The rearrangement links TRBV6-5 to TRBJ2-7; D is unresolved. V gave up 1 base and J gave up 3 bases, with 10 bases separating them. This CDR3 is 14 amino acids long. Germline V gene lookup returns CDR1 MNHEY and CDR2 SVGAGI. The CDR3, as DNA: TGTGCCAGCAGTTACTTTAAGCAAAACTACGAGCAGTACTTC. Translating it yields CASSYFKQNYEQYF.

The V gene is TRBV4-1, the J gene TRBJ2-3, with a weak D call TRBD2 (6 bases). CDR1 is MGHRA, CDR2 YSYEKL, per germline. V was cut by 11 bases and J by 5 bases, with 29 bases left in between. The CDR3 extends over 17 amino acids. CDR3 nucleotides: TGCGCCGCAGCCAAGATTGCAAGGGGCCAGGGAGGAGATACGCAGTATTTT. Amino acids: CAAAKIARGQGGDTQYF.

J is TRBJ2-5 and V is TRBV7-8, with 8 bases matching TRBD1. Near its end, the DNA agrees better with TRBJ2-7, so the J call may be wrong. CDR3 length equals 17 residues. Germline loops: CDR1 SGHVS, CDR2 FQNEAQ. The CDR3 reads CASSLGTGTGVWYEQYF. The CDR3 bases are TGTGCCAGCAGCTTAGGAACGGGGACAGGAGTATGGTACGAGCAGTACTTC.

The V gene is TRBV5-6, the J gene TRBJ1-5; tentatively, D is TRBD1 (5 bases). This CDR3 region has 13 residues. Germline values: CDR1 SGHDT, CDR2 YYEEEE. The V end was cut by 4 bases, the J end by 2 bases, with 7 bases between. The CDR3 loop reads CASSPGGNQPQHF. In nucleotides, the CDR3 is TGTGCCAGCAGCCCGGGGGGCAATCAGCCCCAGCATTTT.

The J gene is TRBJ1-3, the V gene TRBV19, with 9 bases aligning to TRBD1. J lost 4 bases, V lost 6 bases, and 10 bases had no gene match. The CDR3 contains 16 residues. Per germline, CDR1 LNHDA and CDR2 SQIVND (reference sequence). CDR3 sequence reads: CASRNKDRGLGNTIYF. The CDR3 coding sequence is TGTGCCAGTAGGAACAAGGACAGGGGCCTGGGAAACACCATATATTTT. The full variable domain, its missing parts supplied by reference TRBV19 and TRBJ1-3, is DGGITQSPKYLFRKEGQNVTLSCEQNLNHDAMYWYRQDPGQGLRLIYYSQIVNDFQKGDIAEGYSVSREKKESFPLTVTSAQKNPTAFYLCASRNKDRGLGNTIYFGEGSWLTVV.

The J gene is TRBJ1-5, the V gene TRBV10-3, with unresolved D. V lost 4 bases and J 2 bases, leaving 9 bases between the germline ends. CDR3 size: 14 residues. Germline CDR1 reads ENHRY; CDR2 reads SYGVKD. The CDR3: CAISGRAGNQPQHF. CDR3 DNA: TGTGCCATCAGTGGGAGGGCGGGCAATCAGCCCCAGCATTTT.

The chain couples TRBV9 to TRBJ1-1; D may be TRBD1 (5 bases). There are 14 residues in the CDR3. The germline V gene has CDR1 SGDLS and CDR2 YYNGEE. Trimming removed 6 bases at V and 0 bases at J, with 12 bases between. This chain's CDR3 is CASTTGGMNTEAFF. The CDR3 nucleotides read TGTGCCAGCACGACTGGGGGGATGAACACTGAAGCTTTCTTT.

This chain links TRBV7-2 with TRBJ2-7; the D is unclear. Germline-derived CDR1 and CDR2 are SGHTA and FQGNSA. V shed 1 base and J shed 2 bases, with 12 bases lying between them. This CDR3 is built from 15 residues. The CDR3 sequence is CASSLEFNRPYEQYF. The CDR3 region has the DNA TGTGCCAGCAGCTTAGAGTTTAACAGACCCTACGAGCAGTACTTC.

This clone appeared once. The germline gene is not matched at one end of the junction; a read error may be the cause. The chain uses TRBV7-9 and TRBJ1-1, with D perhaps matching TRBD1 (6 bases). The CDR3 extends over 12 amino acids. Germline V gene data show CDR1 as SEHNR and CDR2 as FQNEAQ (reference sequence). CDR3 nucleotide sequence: TGTTCCAGCAGCTTAGGTGACAGGGAAGCTTTCTTT. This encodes CSSSLGDREAFF.

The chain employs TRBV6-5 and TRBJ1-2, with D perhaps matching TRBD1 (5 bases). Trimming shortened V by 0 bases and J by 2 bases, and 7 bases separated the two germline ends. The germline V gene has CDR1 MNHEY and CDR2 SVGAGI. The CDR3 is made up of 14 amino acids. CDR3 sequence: CASSYSGGNYGYTF. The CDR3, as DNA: TGTGCCAGCAGTTACTCGGGGGGGAACTATGGCTACACCTTC.

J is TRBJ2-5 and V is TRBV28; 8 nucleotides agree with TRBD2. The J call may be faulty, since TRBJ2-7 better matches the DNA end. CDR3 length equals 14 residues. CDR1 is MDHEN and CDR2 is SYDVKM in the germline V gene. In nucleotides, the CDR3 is TGTGCCAGCTGTCCCAGCGGGAGCTCCTACGAGCAGTACTTC. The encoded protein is CASCPSGSSYEQYF.